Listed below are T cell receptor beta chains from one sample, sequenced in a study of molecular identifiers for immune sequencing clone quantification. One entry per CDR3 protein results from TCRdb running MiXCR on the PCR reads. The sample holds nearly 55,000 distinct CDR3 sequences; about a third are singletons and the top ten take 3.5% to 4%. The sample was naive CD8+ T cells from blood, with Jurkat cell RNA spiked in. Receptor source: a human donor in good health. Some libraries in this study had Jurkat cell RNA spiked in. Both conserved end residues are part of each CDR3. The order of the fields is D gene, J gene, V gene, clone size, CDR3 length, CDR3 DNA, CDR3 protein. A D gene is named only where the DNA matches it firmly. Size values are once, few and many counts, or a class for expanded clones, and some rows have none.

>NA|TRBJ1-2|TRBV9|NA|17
TGTGCCAGCAGCGTAGGTTCGGAAAGGGGGTCTGGCTATGGCTACACCTTC
CASSVGSERGSGYGYTF
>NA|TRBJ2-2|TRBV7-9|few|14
TGTGCCAGCAGCTTAGCGCTGGGCCCGGAGGAGCTGTTTTTT
CASSLALGPEELFF
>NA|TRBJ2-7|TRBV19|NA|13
TGTGCCAGTAGTATAGCGACAGACTACGAGCAGTACTTC
CASSIATDYEQYF
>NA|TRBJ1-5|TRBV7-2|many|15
TGTGCCAGCAGCCAGATAGGGGCCGATAATCAGCCCCAGCATTTT
CASSQIGADNQPQHF
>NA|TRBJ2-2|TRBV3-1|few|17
TGTGCCAGCAGCCAACCTGCCGGGGCGTCGCTCACCGGGGAGCTGTTTTTT
CASSQPAGASLTGELFF
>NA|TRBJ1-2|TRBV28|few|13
TGTGCCAGCAGTTCCCCCCGGTTTGGAGGCTACACCTTC
CASSSPRFGGYTF
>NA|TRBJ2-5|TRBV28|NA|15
TGTGCCAGCAGTTTACCGGGGCAGGCATACGAGACCCAGTACTTC
CASSLPGQAYETQYF
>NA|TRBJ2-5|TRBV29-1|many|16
TGCAGCGTTGATTCATTCCAGAATCCCAACCAAGAGACCCAGTACTTC
CSVDSFQNPNQETQYF
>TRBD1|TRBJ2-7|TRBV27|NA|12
TGTGCCAGCTCCGACAGGGGGATGGAGCAGTACTTC
CASSDRGMEQYF
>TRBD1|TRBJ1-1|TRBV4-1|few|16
TGCGCCAGCAGCCAAGTTCTGACAGGGCCGAACACTGAAGCTTTCTTT
CASSQVLTGPNTEAFF
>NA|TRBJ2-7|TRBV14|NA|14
TGTGCCAGCAGCGGCGGAGGGACCGCCGCCGAGCAGTACTTC
CASSGGGTAAEQYF
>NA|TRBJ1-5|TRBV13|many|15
TGTGCCAGCAGCATGGGACCGGCTTTCAATCAGCCCCAGCATTTT
CASSMGPAFNQPQHF
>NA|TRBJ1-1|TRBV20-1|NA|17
TGCAGTGCTTGGGGGGACATTGGCGCCCCCATGAACACTGAAGCTTTCTTT
CSAWGDIGAPMNTEAFF
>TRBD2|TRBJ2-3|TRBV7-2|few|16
TGTGCCAGCTGCCCGGGGGGGGGCTACCCCACAGATACGCAGTATTTT
CASCPGGGYPTDTQYF
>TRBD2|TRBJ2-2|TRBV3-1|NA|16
TGTGCCAGCAGCCTAGCGGGAGGAGCAAACACCGGGGAGCTGTTTTTT
CASSLAGGANTGELFF
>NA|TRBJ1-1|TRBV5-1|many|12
TGCGCCAGCAGCTTGGTAGGATTTGAAGCTTTCTTT
CASSLVGFEAFF
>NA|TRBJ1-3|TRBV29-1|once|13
TGCAGCATTGTAGGAAGATCTGGAAACACCATATATTTT
CSIVGRSGNTIYF
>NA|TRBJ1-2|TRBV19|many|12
TGTGCCAGTACCAAAACAGACTATGGCTACACCTTC
CASTKTDYGYTF
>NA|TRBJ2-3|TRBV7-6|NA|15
TGTGCCAGCAGCTTAGCTAGCGGATTCACAGTTACGCAGTATTTT
CASSLASGFTVTQYF
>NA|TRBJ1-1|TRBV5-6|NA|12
TGTGCCAGCGCCTCGGGGAGCACTGAAGCTTTCTTT
CASASGSTEAFF
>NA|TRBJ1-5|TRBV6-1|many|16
TGTGCCAGCAGTGAACGAAACCTAGCTCCCAATCAGCCCCAGCATTTT
CASSERNLAPNQPQHF
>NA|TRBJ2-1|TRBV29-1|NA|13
TGCAGCGCAACTGGGGGCTCCTACAATGAGCAGTTCTTC
CSATGGSYNEQFF
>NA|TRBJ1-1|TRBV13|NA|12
TGTGCCAGCGGGCCTCCCTCCACTGTAGCTTTCTTT
CASGPPSTVAFF
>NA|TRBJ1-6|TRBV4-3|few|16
TGCGCCAGCAGCCAAGAGAACGGCAGCCCGAATTCACCCCTCCACTTT
CASSQENGSPNSPLHF
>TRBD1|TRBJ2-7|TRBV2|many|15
TGTGCCAGTATGGGTATCACAGGGGTATCCTACGAGCAGTACTTC
CASMGITGVSYEQYF
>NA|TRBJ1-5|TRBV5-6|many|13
TGTGCCAGCAGCTTGGGTGGGGTCCAGCCCCAGCATTTT
CASSLGGVQPQHF
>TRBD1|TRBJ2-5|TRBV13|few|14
TGTGCCAGCAGCTTGGGACAGGAGAGGGAGACCCAGTACTTC
CASSLGQERETQYF
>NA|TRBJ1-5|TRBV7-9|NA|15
TGTGCCAGCAGCTTAGGGTTCTATAGCAATCAGCCCCAGCATTTT
CASSLGFYSNQPQHF
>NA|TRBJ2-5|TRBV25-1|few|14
TGTGCCAGCAGTGAATCGGTCTACCAAGAGACCCAGTACTTC
CASSESVYQETQYF
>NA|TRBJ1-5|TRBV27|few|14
TGTGCCAGCAGTTTAGGAGCTAGCAATCAGCCCCAGCATTTT
CASSLGASNQPQHF
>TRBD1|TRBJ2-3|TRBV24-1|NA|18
TGTGCCACCAGTGATACCACCCCAACCGACAGGGTCCAGGATACGCAGTATTTT
CATSDTTPTDRVQDTQYF
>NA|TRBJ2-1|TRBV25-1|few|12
TGTGCCAGCAGTCTAGAAAACAATGAGCAGTTCTTC
CASSLENNEQFF
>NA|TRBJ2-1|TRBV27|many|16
TGTGCCAGCAGCCGCACTTCGGGGGCTTTGTACAATGAGCAGTTCTTC
CASSRTSGALYNEQFF
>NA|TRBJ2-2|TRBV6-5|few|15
TGTGCCAGCAGCCGGTGGGCGGAGAACACCGGGGAGCTGTTTTTT
CASSRWAENTGELFF
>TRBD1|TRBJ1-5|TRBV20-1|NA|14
TGCAGTGCGTTGGGACAGGGGGACAATCAGCCCCAGCATTTT
CSALGQGDNQPQHF
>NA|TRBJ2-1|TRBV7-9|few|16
TGTGCCAGCAGCCCCCCCCCCATGGGTACCTACAATGAGCAGTTCTTC
CASSPPPMGTYNEQFF
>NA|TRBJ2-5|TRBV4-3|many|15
TGCGCCAGCAGTCCAGGGGCAGGCCTTTTGGAGACCCAGTACTTC
CASSPGAGLLETQYF
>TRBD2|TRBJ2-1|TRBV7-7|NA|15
TGTGCTAGCAGCTTGGGGCCGGGGGGATACAATGAGCAGTTCTTC
CASSLGPGGYNEQFF
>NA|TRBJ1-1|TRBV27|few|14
TGTGCCAGCAGTTTTTGGGGGCCGAACACTGAAGCTTTCTTT
CASSFWGPNTEAFF
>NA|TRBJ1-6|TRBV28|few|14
TGTGCCAGCAGTTTACCCAGTTCTAATTCACCCCTCCACTTT
CASSLPSSNSPLHF
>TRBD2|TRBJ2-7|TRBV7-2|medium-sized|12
TGTGCCAGCAGTAGCGGGACGTACGAGCAGTACTTC
CASSSGTYEQYF
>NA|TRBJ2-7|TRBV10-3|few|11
TGTGCCATCAGCGCCGGGGGCGAGCAGTACTTC
CAISAGGEQYF
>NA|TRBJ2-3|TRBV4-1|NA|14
TGCGCCGACAGCCAAGATCGGAGAGGGTGGACGCAGTATTTT
CADSQDRRGWTQYF
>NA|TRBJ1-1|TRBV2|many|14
TGTGCCAGCAGTGAAGGATGGGGGAGGGATGAAGCTTTCTTT
CASSEGWGRDEAFF
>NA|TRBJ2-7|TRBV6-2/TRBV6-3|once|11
TGTGCCAGCAGCTCCCGAGGGGAGCAGTACTTC
CASSSRGEQYF
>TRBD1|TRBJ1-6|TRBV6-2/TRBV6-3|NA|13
TGTGCCAGCAGGGACAGGGTGAACTCACCCCTCCACTTT
CASRDRVNSPLHF
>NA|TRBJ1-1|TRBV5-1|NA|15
TGCGCCAGCAGCTTGGAAGGGGGTTTAGGGACTGAAGCTTTCTTT
CASSLEGGLGTEAFF
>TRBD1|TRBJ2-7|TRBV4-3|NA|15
TGCGCCAGCAGCCGCACGACAGGGGCTGCGTACGAGCAGTACTTC
CASSRTTGAAYEQYF
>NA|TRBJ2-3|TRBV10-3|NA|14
TGTGCCATCAGTGAGGGTGGGCTACCCACTACGCAGTATTTT
CAISEGGLPTTQYF
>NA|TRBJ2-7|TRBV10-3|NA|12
TGTGCCATCAGTGATAGTTCCTACGAGCAGTACTTC
CAISDSSYEQYF
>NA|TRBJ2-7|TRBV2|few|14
TGTGCCAGCAGTGTGGTCGTGAGCTCCTACGAGCAGTACTTC
CASSVVVSSYEQYF
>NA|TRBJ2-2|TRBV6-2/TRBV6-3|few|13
TGTGCCAGCAGTTACGGCACTCCCGGGGAGCTGTTTTTT
CASSYGTPGELFF
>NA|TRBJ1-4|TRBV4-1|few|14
TGCGCCAGCAGCCAAGAGGGCAGACCTGAAAAACTGTTTTTT
CASSQEGRPEKLFF
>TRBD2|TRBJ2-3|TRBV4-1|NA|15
TGCGCCAGCAGCCATTCTAGCGGGGGGGCAGATACGCAGTATTTT
CASSHSSGGADTQYF
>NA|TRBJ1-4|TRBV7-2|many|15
TGTGCCAGCAGCTGGACCAAGACAACTAATGAAAAACTGTTTTTT
CASSWTKTTNEKLFF
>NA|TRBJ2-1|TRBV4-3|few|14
TGCGCCAGCAGCCACTGGAGCAGCCACAATGAGCAGTTCTTC
CASSHWSSHNEQFF
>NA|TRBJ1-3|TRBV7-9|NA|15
TGTGCCAGCAGCTTTAGGGTATACTCTGGAAACACCATATATTTT
CASSFRVYSGNTIYF